Shown below are 27 T cell receptor beta chains from a single sample sequenced in a study of blood T cells in healthy people across ages. With a J-beta primer mix and a sample-barcoded 5' primer, a second PCR ran roughly 6 to 11 cycles. TCRdb re-analysed the 5' RACE reads in MiXCR, keeping a single row per CDR3 protein. In the table there are around 1.5 million distinct CDR3 sequences, approximately 38% of which are singletons. The sequenced sample consisted of blood. The receptors shown here come from a woman younger than 30 in good health.

The J gene is TRBJ1-4, the V gene TRBV3-1; possibly TRBD1 for D (5 bases). Germline CDR1 LGHDT, CDR2 YNNKEL (reference sequence). V gave up 8 bases and J gave up 8 bases, with 21 bases separating them. CDR3 length equals 15 residues. CDR3 amino acids: CASGLTALGEEKLFF. CDR3 coding DNA: TGTGCCAGCGGACTTACAGCGTTAGGGGAAGAAAAACTGTTTTTT.

This clonotype appeared a few times. V is TRBV3-1 and J is TRBJ2-1; D perhaps matches TRBD2 (6 bases). Germline lookup yields CDR1 LGHDT and CDR2 YNNKEL (reference sequence). The length of the CDR3 is 16 residues. V was cut by 3 bases and J by 5 bases, with 17 bases left in between. The CDR3 coding sequence is TGTGCCAGCAGCCAGCCTTTAGCGGTAGGGGACAATGAGCAGTTCTTC. It yields the protein CASSQPLAVGDNEQFF.

The gene calls are TRBV27 and TRBJ2-1, with D unresolved. The germline V gene encodes CDR1 MNHEY and CDR2 SMNVEV (reference sequence). Trimming shortened V by 3 bases and J by 0 bases, and 9 bases separated the two germline ends. There are 15 residues in the CDR3. DNA for the CDR3: TGTGCCAGCAGTTTGCTCCCAGACTCCTACAATGAGCAGTTCTTC. This translates into CASSLLPDSYNEQFF.

The chain carries TRBV7-2 and TRBJ1-5; possible D gene TRBD1, 6 bases. V was trimmed by 3 bases and J by 6 bases, leaving 24 bases between them. CDR1 and CDR2 (germline): SGHTA, FQGNSA. The CDR3 spans 18 residues. Written as DNA, the CDR3 is TGTGCCAGCAGCTTCACGGCGTGGCGGGGGGCGCTCGGTCAGCCCCAGCATTTT. Translation: CASSFTAWRGALGQPQHF. Full variable domain (outside the CDR3, taken from reference TRBV7-2 and TRBJ1-5): GAGVSQSPSNKVTEKGKDVELRCDPISGHTALYWYRQSLGQGLEFLIYFQGNSAPDKSGLPSDRFSAERTGGSVSTLTIQRTQQEDSAVYLCASSFTAWRGALGQPQHFGDGTRLSIL.

This clonotype was seen more than once but under ten times. The rearrangement uses TRBV7-2 and TRBJ2-3, with 16 bases aligning to TRBD2. Germline CDR1 SGHTA, CDR2 FQGNSA. The CDR3 loop spans 16 amino acids. V lost 4 bases and J lost 4; bases outside the gene matches: 2. The CDR3 DNA reads as TGTGCCAGCAGCTCGGGACTAGCGGGAGGGGCAGATACGCAGTATTTT. Translation gives CASSSGLAGGADTQYF.

V and J are TRBV20-1 and TRBJ2-5; D is uncertain. Per the germline V gene, CDR1 is DFQATT and CDR2 is SNEGSKA (reference sequence). The V end was cut by 1 base, the J end by 1 base, with 4 bases between. This CDR3 contains 12 residues. The CDR3 DNA reads as TGCAGTGCTAGAGCCACCCAAGAGACCCAGTACTTC. It encodes CSARATQETQYF.

This clonotype has only a few counts. The chain has TRBV6-5 and TRBJ2-1, with 8 bases lining up with TRBD2. Germline assignment: CDR1 MNHEY and CDR2 SVGAGI. V trimming: 2 bases; J trimming: 6 bases; junction bases outside the gene matches: 18. This CDR3 contains 19 residues. CDR3 loop: CASSYGSSGLPYMGNEQFF. The CDR3 DNA is TGTGCCAGCAGTTACGGGTCTAGCGGGCTTCCCTACATGGGCAATGAGCAGTTCTTC.

This clonotype has ten or more counts. J is TRBJ2-1 and V is TRBV2; no reliable D call. Trimming removed 6 bases at V and 0 bases at J, with 12 bases between. CDR1 and CDR2 from the germline V gene are SNHLY and FYNNEI. This CDR3 comprises 15 residues. The CDR3 bases are TGTGCCAGCAGCGCCGGACGTAGCTCCTACAATGAGCAGTTCTTC. It specifies CASSAGRSSYNEQFF.

The chain carries TRBV3-1 and TRBJ2-1; TRBD2 agrees at 8 bases. CDR3 length: 15 residues. V shed 4 bases and J 9 bases; nucleotides not matched to a gene: 11. Germline assignment: CDR1 LGHDT and CDR2 YNNKEL (reference sequence). CDR3 nucleotides: TGTGCCAGCAGCCGGTTGGGACTAGTTGCAGGTGAGCAGTTCTTC. Translation gives CASSRLGLVAGEQFF.

V gene TRBV27 combines with J gene TRBJ1-3, with D maybe TRBD1 (5 bases). Germline CDR1 MNHEY, CDR2 SMNVEV (reference sequence). The CDR3 extends over 16 amino acids. V lost 2 bases and J 7 bases, leaving 18 bases between the germline ends. This chain's CDR3 is CASSLTPGTGDNTIYF. The CDR3 nucleotides are TGTGCCAGCAGTTTAACCCCCGGGACGGGAGACAACACCATATATTTT.

There are a few counts of this clonotype. The chain recombines TRBV6-1 with TRBJ2-1; 7 nucleotides line up with TRBD2. Trimming cost V 8 bases and J 0 bases; bases outside gene matches: 10. The CDR3 loop spans 16 amino acids. Germline assignment: CDR1 MNHNS and CDR2 SASEGT. The CDR3 bases are TGTGCCAGCCCAGGGAGGGGATCGAGCTCCTACAATGAGCAGTTCTTC. Its translation: CASPGRGSSSYNEQFF.

The J gene is TRBJ2-5, the V gene TRBV7-9; TRBD1 matches 9 bases. Trimming cost V 6 bases and J 11 bases; bases outside gene matches: 13. The CDR3 spans 14 residues. Looked up from germline, CDR1 is SEHNR and CDR2 is FQNEAQ (reference sequence). CDR3 sequence reads: CASRAGQGLMEQYF. CDR3 in DNA: TGTGCCAGCAGAGCGGGACAGGGTTTAATGGAGCAGTACTTC.

This clonotype was counted a few times. The CDR3 is CASSSPAQKTDTQYF. As DNA, the CDR3 is TGTGCCAGCAGTTCTCCAGCTCAGAAAACGGATACGCAGTATTTT. This chain links TRBV6-1 with TRBJ2-3; no definite D call. CDR1 MNHNS and CDR2 SASEGT come from the germline V gene. Trimming pared 5 bases from V and 6 bases from J, leaving 18 bases between. The CDR3 consists of 15 residues.

This chain uses TRBV5-1 with TRBJ2-5; D ambiguous. The J call may be faulty, since TRBJ2-7 better matches the DNA end. The length of the CDR3 is 15 residues. In germline, CDR1 is SGHRS, CDR2 YFSETQ. CDR3 sequence (DNA): TGCGCCAGCAGCTCCGAAGGCGACATAACCCACGAGCAGTACTTC. Residues: CASSSEGDITHEQYF.

The chain couples TRBV12-3 or TRBV12-4 to TRBJ1-1, with TRBD1 matching over 7 bases. Germline trimming cut 8 bases from V and 4 bases from J; bases unmatched to any gene: 13. CDR3 length: 15 amino acids. DNA of the CDR3: TGTGCCAGCGTGATGGGCCGAAGGGGGCTCACTGAAGCTTTCTTT. This translates into CASVMGRRGLTEAFF.

CDR3 sequence (DNA): TGTGCCAGCAGTGCATACCTCCACAAACCCGTCGCGCTTCCCCAGCATTTT. Its translation: CASSAYLHKPVALPQHF. The V call is TRBV2, the J call TRBJ1-5, with no clear D. This CDR3 comprises 17 residues. V lost 4 bases and J lost 10, with 26 bases in between. Germline CDR1 is SNHLY and CDR2 is FYNNEI.

This chain uses TRBV4-1 with TRBJ2-2; 10 bases match TRBD2. V lost 1 base to trimming and J lost 6 bases; unmatched junction nucleotides: 20. Looked up from germline, CDR1 is MGHRA and CDR2 is YSYEKL. This CDR3 comprises 21 residues. CDR3 in DNA: TGCGCCAGCAGCCAAGTCCCGGGGGGGTCGCTAGCGGGAGACCCAGCCGGGGAGCTGTTTTTT. It specifies CASSQVPGGSLAGDPAGELFF.

This clonotype was seen only a few times. The chain recombines TRBV29-1 with TRBJ1-4; weak D call: TRBD1 (5 bases). Trimming pared 2 bases from V and 2 bases from J, leaving 6 bases between. Looked up from germline, CDR1 is SQVTM and CDR2 is ANQGSEA. The CDR3 loop spans 13 amino acids. For the CDR3, the DNA is TGCAGCGTTGAATGGGGGACTAATGAAAAACTGTTTTTT. It yields the protein CSVEWGTNEKLFF.

This clonotype was detected a few times. J is TRBJ2-2 and V is TRBV9; 7 bases line up with TRBD2. CDR1 SGDLS and CDR2 YYNGEE come from the germline V gene. CDR3 length: 15 amino acids. V lost 3 bases to trimming and J lost 0 bases; unmatched junction nucleotides: 2. The CDR3 reads CASSGGGANTGELFF. For the CDR3, the DNA is TGTGCCAGCAGCGGCGGGGGAGCGAACACCGGGGAGCTGTTTTTT.

The V gene is TRBV7-2, the J gene TRBJ2-3; D perhaps matches TRBD2 (6 bases). Trimming pared 5 bases from V and 5 bases from J, leaving 17 bases between. The CDR3 spans 15 residues. Germline loops: CDR1 SGHTA, CDR2 FQGNSA. CDR3: CASSGRSAGRDTQYF. Written as DNA, the CDR3 is TGTGCCAGCAGCGGCCGCTCGGCGGGGAGAGATACGCAGTATTTT.

This clonotype turned up a few times. The chain links TRBV29-1 to TRBJ1-2, with D hard to call. CDR1 is SQVTM, CDR2 ANQGSEA, per germline. This CDR3 is 10 amino acids long. V lost 6 bases, J lost 9 bases, and 11 bases lay in between. CDR3 in amino acids: CSVPDPSYTF. The CDR3 nucleotides are TGCAGCGTGCCGGACCCCAGCTACACCTTC.

J is TRBJ1-5 and V is TRBV12-3 or TRBV12-4; D possibly corresponds to TRBD1 (5 bases). V lost 3 bases and J lost 3, with 12 bases in between. This CDR3 contains 15 residues. CDR3 in amino acids: CASSFGGLYNQPQHF. CDR3 DNA: TGTGCCAGCAGTTTCGGGGGTTTGTACAATCAGCCCCAGCATTTT.

The chain carries TRBV7-9 and TRBJ2-4; no clear D. Trimming left V 2 bases short and J 5 bases short, with 13 bases between. The CDR3 runs to 15 residues. Per germline, CDR1 SEHNR and CDR2 FQNEAQ (reference sequence). CDR3 DNA sequence: TGTGCCAGCAGCTTAAACGCAGGAACACAAAACATTCAGTACTTC. This encodes CASSLNAGTQNIQYF.

The V and J genes are TRBV15 and TRBJ2-3; D is perhaps TRBD2 (6 bases). Deletions cut 0 bases from V and 7 bases from J, with 20 bases between. CDR1 is LNHNV, CDR2 YYDKDF, per germline (reference sequence). There are 17 residues in the CDR3. The CDR3 coding sequence is TGTGCCACCAGCAGAGATCATACCAGCGGGCTTTCACATACGCAGTATTTT. It specifies CATSRDHTSGLSHTQYF.

This clonotype was seen only once. The chain joins TRBV7-9 to TRBJ2-1, with a possible D match to TRBD2 (6 bases). The germline gives CDR1 SEHNR, CDR2 FQNEAQ (reference sequence). This CDR3 has 17 amino acids. V lost 7 bases, J lost 1 base, and 20 bases lay in between. The CDR3 sequence is CASNLGVGGKSYNEQFF. DNA for the CDR3: TGTGCCAGCAACCTAGGAGTGGGGGGAAAATCCTACAATGAGCAGTTCTTC.

This rearrangement joins TRBV6-5 to TRBJ1-2; D might be TRBD1 (5 bases). There are 16 residues in the CDR3. V shed 2 bases and J shed 0 bases, with 13 bases lying between them. Germline-derived CDR1 and CDR2 are MNHEY and SVGAGI. In nucleotides, the CDR3 is TGTGCCAGCAGTTACGGGGGAGGGGACGCTAACTATGGCTACACCTTC. Protein sequence: CASSYGGGDANYGYTF.

The sample holds one count of this clonotype. This sequence joins TRBV27 and TRBJ2-7; D is uncertain. The CDR3 is made up of 13 amino acids. CDR1 is MNHEY, CDR2 SMNVEV, per germline (reference sequence). Trimming left V 5 bases short and J 6 bases short, with 14 bases between. The CDR3 region is CASSPFMAGEQYF. The CDR3 nucleotides read TGTGCCAGCAGTCCCTTCATGGCCGGCGAGCAGTACTTC.